Given below is one TCR beta chain in context. One end of the junction does not line up with germline, which may come from a read error. For the second PCR, which ran for about 7 to 11 cycles, a sample-barcoded 5' primer and a J-beta primer mix were used. TCRdb reanalysed the 5' RACE reads using MiXCR and keeps one entry per CDR3 protein. The sample holds 700,000 or so distinct CDR3 sequences; over 20% are singletons and the top ten take around a fifth. The CDR3 extends over 14 amino acids. Germline V CDR1 and CDR2: DFQATT, SNEGSKA (reference sequence). These data are taken from a study of blood T cells in healthy people across ages.

The source is a man aged 70-80 years in good health. Sequenced material: blood. The chain uses TRBV20-1 and TRBJ2-7, with D maybe TRBD2 (7 bases). The CDR3 region is CSAKGGGEHYEQCF. CDR3 nucleotides: TGCAGTGCAAAAGGAGGGGGGGAGCATTACGAGCAGTGCTTC.